This entry lists 5 T cell receptor beta chains sequenced from one sample in a study of blood T cell repertoires in COVID-19. Measured with immunoSEQ multiplex PCR; TCRdb has only the in-frame clones, and not every one. The sample shows fewer than 250,000 clones, over 80% of them seen only once. Sequencing input: peripheral blood. The receptors derive from a human donor in a cohort sampled during active COVID-19.

This clone has a handful of counts. The chain uses TRBV6-5 and TRBJ1-2; TRBD1 matches at 7 bases. The CDR3 spans 13 residues. Unmatched junction bases numbered 5, after V lost 7 bases and J lost 3 bases. CDR1 MNHEY and CDR2 SVGAGI come from the germline V gene. The CDR3 nucleotides are TGTGCCAGCAAGGTCGGGACAGACTATGGCTACACCTTC. It specifies CASKVGTDYGYTF.

J is TRBJ1-1 and V is TRBV5-6; 7 nucleotides line up with TRBD1. Trimming removed 1 base from V and 10 bases from J; junction bases left unmatched: 25. The CDR3 loop spans 19 amino acids. CDR1 is SGHDT, CDR2 YYEEEE, per germline. This CDR3 is CASSLFWSLTGVVGMGAFF. DNA for the CDR3: TGTGCCAGCAGCTTGTTTTGGTCCCTCACAGGGGTGGTGGGCATGGGAGCTTTCTTT.

This chain links TRBV28 with TRBJ1-5; D is ambiguous. Looked up from germline, CDR1 is MDHEN and CDR2 is SYDVKM. The V gene lost 5 bases and the J gene lost 1 base, with 9 bases spanning the gap. This CDR3 has 14 residues. For the CDR3, the DNA is TGTGCCAGCAGTCCCCTGTCGAGCAATCAGCCCCAGCATTTT. Residues: CASSPLSSNQPQHF.

The chain recombines TRBV6-6 with TRBJ1-1, with D uncertain. Trimming stripped 7 bases from V and 0 bases from J, with 9 bases between. Germline V lookup: CDR1 MNHNY, CDR2 SVGAGI (reference sequence). The CDR3 consists of 13 residues. CDR3 amino acids: CASTQAMNTEAFF. The CDR3 DNA reads as TGTGCCAGCACCCAGGCTATGAACACTGAAGCTTTCTTT.

The genes are TRBV18 and TRBJ2-2; D is undetermined. The V and J ends lost 4 bases and 2 bases respectively, with 8 bases between them. Germline V CDR1 and CDR2: KGHSH, LQKENI. The CDR3 runs 14 residues. CDR3 sequence reads: CASSRTRNTGELFF. CDR3 sequence (DNA): TGTGCCAGCTCACGTACTCGCAACACCGGGGAGCTGTTTTTT.